The rows below give T cell receptor beta chains drawn from one sample of a study of blood T cell repertoires in COVID-19. Profiling relied on immunoSEQ multiplex PCR, and the TCRdb table lists in-frame clones only, not all of them. The sample consists of over 200,000 clones, over 70% of them appearing once. Sequencing input: peripheral blood. The source of these receptors is a man older than 75 with acute or convalescent COVID-19. Both conserved end residues are part of each CDR3.

V: TRBV5-5
J: TRBJ1-1
CDR3: CASSSLPTGPEAFF

V: TRBV28
J: TRBJ2-1
CDR3: CASSFTPPGQGSYNEQFF

V: TRBV12-3/TRBV12-4
J: TRBJ2-5
CDR3: CASILAGGETQYF

V: TRBV9
J: TRBJ2-7
CDR3: CASSVGIQPYEQYF

V: TRBV19
J: TRBJ1-2
CDR3: CASSNRGVQEGYTF

V: TRBV18
J: TRBJ2-1
CDR3: CASSPQGANNEQFF

V: TRBV21-1
J: TRBJ1-2
CDR3: CASSSSRLNYGYTF

V: TRBV30
J: TRBJ1-1
CDR3: CAWSAGGLKAFF

V: TRBV4-2
J: TRBJ1-5
CDR3: CASSQEGTGHQPQHF

V: TRBV19
J: TRBJ2-2
CDR3: CASPLHGRTGELFF

V: TRBV28
J: TRBJ1-1
CDR3: CASSSRTGGPQTEAFF

V: TRBV5-6
J: TRBJ1-3
CDR3: CASSPTGTGNTIYF

V: TRBV5-1
J: TRBJ2-1
CDR3: CASRRGNEQFF

V: TRBV15
J: TRBJ2-7
CDR3: CATSPGGPSGEQYF

V: TRBV3-1/TRBV3-2
J: TRBJ2-3
CDR3: CASSRQGTDTQYF

V: TRBV10-3
J: TRBJ2-3
CDR3: CAISESGRASGTRDTQYF

V: TRBV19
J: TRBJ2-1
CDR3: CASSIQSGGYNEQFF

V: TRBV2
J: TRBJ2-6
CDR3: CASSPDTGSGANVLTF

V: TRBV15
J: TRBJ2-2
CDR3: CATGTGNTGELFF

V: TRBV6-5
J: TRBJ2-5
CDR3: CASSRGFYSETQYF

V: TRBV3-1/TRBV3-2
J: TRBJ2-5
CDR3: CASSQELLERETQYF

V: TRBV3-1/TRBV3-2
J: TRBJ2-2
CDR3: CASSQVGQGLAGELFF

V: TRBV5-1
J: TRBJ2-7
CDR3: CASSLLPGGGSEQYF

V: TRBV25-1
J: TRBJ2-7
CDR3: CASTAGSSYEQYF

V: TRBV19
J: TRBJ1-5
CDR3: CASSTGGQPQHF

V: TRBV28
J: TRBJ1-5
CDR3: CASSPDRNNQPQHF

V: TRBV5-1
J: TRBJ1-1
CDR3: CASSLAEGQGASEAFF

V: TRBV5-6
J: TRBJ2-7
CDR3: CASSGTGTGREQYF

V: TRBV5-1
J: TRBJ1-6
CDR3: CASSTGDRASGSPLHF

V: TRBV29-1
J: TRBJ2-1
CDR3: CSVDPAPGLAVNEQFF